This T cell receptor (beta chain) is drawn from a study of technical replicates of blood from a few donors. V was clipped by 0 bases and J by 5 bases; unmatched bases: 8. CDR3 length equals 17 residues. The germline gives CDR1 LGHNT, CDR2 FRNRAP. Profiling relied on immunoSEQ multiplex PCR, and the TCRdb table lists in-frame clones only, not all of them. The sample consists of 85,000 to 90,000 clones, less than 95% of them appearing once. Material for sequencing was T cells isolated from PBMCs. The chain uses TRBV12-5 and TRBJ2-7; 12 bases fit TRBD1. This sequence originates from a human donor in good health. The CDR3 loop is CASGLVLGGTGGNEQYF. CDR3 DNA sequence: TGTGCTAGTGGTTTGGTACTTGGCGGGACAGGGGGCAACGAGCAGTACTTC.